One and the same sample provided the 5 T cell receptor beta chains below, sequenced in a study of glioma-infiltrating T cells. Using RNA template, CDR3s of TCR alpha and beta were amplified with iRepertoire arm-PCR. MiXCR, run by TCRdb on the multiplex PCR reads, gives a single entry per CDR3 protein. The table shows around 99,000 distinct CDR3 sequences, with 25% occurring only once. The sequenced sample was glioma tissue, nonneoplastic brain tissue, or PBMCs (not recorded which). The receptors come from a human donor with low-grade glioma or glioblastoma, undergoing nonglioma brain surgery, or in good health (not recorded which).

J is TRBJ1-1 and V is TRBV9; D not certain. Germline V gene lookup returns CDR1 SGDLS and CDR2 YYNGEE. Deletions cut 3 bases from V and 0 bases from J, with 9 bases between. This CDR3 is 14 amino acids long. For the CDR3, the DNA is TGTGCCAGCAGCGCACTACCTATGAACACTGAAGCTTTCTTT. Protein product: CASSALPMNTEAFF.

V is TRBV4-2 and J is TRBJ2-7; 7 positions match TRBD1. Trimming removed 1 base from V and 4 bases from J; junction bases left unmatched: 10. The CDR3 runs to 16 residues. Germline lookup yields CDR1 LGHNA and CDR2 YNFKEQ. The CDR3 reads CASSQGGPGQIYEQYF. In DNA form, the CDR3 reads TGTGCCAGCAGCCAAGGGGGACCGGGACAGATTTACGAGCAGTACTTC.

This clonotype appeared many times. V gene TRBV5-4 combines with J gene TRBJ1-5, with a weak D call TRBD1 (5 bases). Looked up from germline, CDR1 is SGHNT and CDR2 is YYREEE (reference sequence). V was pared by 0 bases and J by 5 bases, with 12 bases between. The CDR3 has 15 residues. CDR3 residues: CASSLGPGYDQPQHF. Here the CDR3 DNA reads TGTGCCAGCAGCTTGGGGCCAGGGTACGATCAGCCCCAGCATTTT.

Concerning this clonotype: One base away lies a much larger clone, so this may be a sequencing read error. The chain uses TRBV29-1 and TRBJ2-1, with 8 positions matching TRBD2. The CDR3 has 14 residues. Per the germline V gene, CDR1 is SQVTM and CDR2 is ANQGSEA. V lost 7 bases to trimming and J lost 10 bases; unmatched junction nucleotides: 15. The CDR3 DNA follows: TGCAGCGGGCTTAAGCGGGAGTTCCCCTACGAGCAGTTCTTC. It encodes CSGLKREFPYEQFF.

Comments on this clonotype: The junction shows a germline mismatch at one end, possibly a read error. The V call is TRBV29-1, the J call TRBJ2-3, with a possible D match to TRBD2 (7 bases). This CDR3 region has 15 residues. Per the germline V gene, CDR1 is SQVTM and CDR2 is ANQGSEA. The CDR3 nucleotides are TGCAGCGTGGGGGCGGGAGCGGGAAGCACAGATAAGCAGTATTTT. Translation: CSVGAGAGSTDKQYF.